The 9 T cell receptor beta chains presented below share a single source sample, sequenced in a study of OX40 agonist ivuxolimab in advanced cancers. Libraries were prepared by immunoSEQ multiplex PCR; TCRdb keeps only in-frame clonotypes and omits some of them. The table includes tens of thousands of clones, 90% to 95% detected once. The sample in question was CD4+ or CD8+ T cells sorted from blood, obtained in a trial of the OX40 agonist ivuxolimab. These receptors originate from an adult with an advanced solid tumor such as melanoma, head and neck, liver or kidney cancer.

The chain recombines TRBV7-9 with TRBJ2-2; the D gene is possibly TRBD1 (6 bases). The CDR3 has 19 residues. CDR1 and CDR2 (germline): SEHNR, FQNEAQ (reference sequence). Trimming took off 4 bases at V and 0 bases at J, with 21 bases between the two ends. In nucleotides, the CDR3 is TGTGCCAGCAGCTCCTCCGTGGACAGAGCAGACCCGAACACCGGGGAGCTGTTTTTT. Translated: CASSSSVDRADPNTGELFF.

This chain connects TRBV6-5 to TRBJ2-7, with unresolved D. Germline V gene data show CDR1 as MNHEY and CDR2 as SVGAGI. The V end lost 2 bases, the J end lost 3 bases, and 8 bases lay between the germline ends. The CDR3 sequence is 13 residues long. In DNA, the CDR3 is TGTGCCAGCAGTTACGAAGGTGGCTACGAGCAGTACTTC. It encodes CASSYEGGYEQYF.

This chain uses TRBV10-3 with TRBJ2-1, with 8 bases lining up with TRBD2. The junction had 10 bases not matched to a gene; V was cut back by 2 bases and J by 7 bases. Germline V gene sequence: CDR1 ENHRY, CDR2 SYGVKD. This CDR3 spans 16 amino acids. The CDR3 region has the DNA TGTGCCATCAGTGAGGCGGGGGGCCCCCTCGGGAATGAGCAGTTCTTC. It specifies CAISEAGGPLGNEQFF.

This chain connects TRBV7-9 to TRBJ1-4, with D unclear. V lost 1 base and J 5 bases, leaving 14 bases between the germline ends. The V gene's germline CDR1 is SEHNR and CDR2 FQNEAQ (reference sequence). CDR3 length: 16 amino acids. In nucleotides, the CDR3 is TGTGCCAGCAGCTTAGTCGGAGAAGTTATAAATGAAAAACTGTTTTTT. Amino acids: CASSLVGEVINEKLFF. The whole variable domain, filled in from reference TRBV7-9 and TRBJ1-4, reads DTGVSQNPRHKITKRGQNVTFRCDPISEHNRLYWYRQTLGQGPEFLTYFQNEAQLEKSRLLSDRFSAERPKGSFSTLEIQRTEQGDSAMYLCASSLVGEVINEKLFFGSGTQLSVL.

The chain carries TRBV13 and TRBJ2-7, with D possibly being TRBD2 (5 bases). V was pared by 4 bases and J by 1 base, with 5 bases between. This CDR3 is built from 12 residues. Per the germline V gene, CDR1 is PRHDT and CDR2 is FYEKMQ (reference sequence). The CDR3 DNA follows: TGTGCCAGCAGCTGGGAGTCCTACGAGCAGTACTTC. Amino acids: CASSWESYEQYF.

This sequence joins TRBV5-6 and TRBJ1-1; TRBD1 matches at 9 bases. The CDR3 runs to 15 residues. Germline CDR1 is SGHDT and CDR2 is YYEEEE. With 4 bases clipped from V and 4 bases from J, the junction kept 8 bases outside the gene matches. The CDR3 nucleotides read TGTGCCAGCAGCCCAGACAGGGGGTGGGTCACTGAAGCTTTCTTT. It codes for CASSPDRGWVTEAFF.

The V and J genes are TRBV29-1 and TRBJ2-5; TRBD1 might be the D (6 bases). The CDR3 is 14 residues long. CDR1 is SQVTM and CDR2 is ANQGSEA in the germline V gene. V lost 2 bases to trimming and J lost 5 bases, with 15 bases between them. CDR3 sequence reads: CSVEPQGIGETQYF. The CDR3 DNA reads TGCAGCGTTGAACCTCAGGGGATCGGCGAGACCCAGTACTTC.

The sample holds one count of this clone. The CDR3 reads CASSLQGYGYTF. CDR3 coding DNA: TGTGCCAGCAGCTTGCAGGGCTATGGCTACACCTTC. The chain couples TRBV5-6 to TRBJ1-2; a weak D match, TRBD1 (5 bases). V shed 1 base and J shed 4 bases, with 5 bases lying between them. There are 12 residues in the CDR3. Germline CDR1 SGHDT, CDR2 YYEEEE.

The chain carries TRBV7-6 and TRBJ2-1; the match to TRBD2 covers 8 bases. The germline CDR1 and CDR2 sequences are SGHVS and FNYEAQ. J lost 4 bases, V lost 2 bases, and 10 bases had no gene match. This CDR3 comprises 17 residues. The CDR3 DNA follows: TGTGCCAGCAGCTTAACGGGTTCGGTAGCGGGGTACAATGAGCAGTTCTTC. Its protein product is CASSLTGSVAGYNEQFF.